This T cell receptor beta chain originates from a study of cytotoxic CD8 clonotypes in ibrutinib-treated CLL. Whole-study results and caveats: Treatment left the uncommon public clonotypes either contracted or stable in frequency.

Clones were read by immunoSEQ multiplex PCR, and TCRdb kept only the in-frame ones, dropping some. The table shows approximately 130,000 clones, with 84% occurring only once. For this clone: Antigen: not known.

The trim removed 4 bases at V and 6 bases at J, leaving 2 bases unmatched. Per the germline V gene, CDR1 is SGHRS and CDR2 is YFSETQ. The CDR3 length is 12 residues. Sequenced material: PBMCs, taken after 24 months of ibrutinib treatment. The rearrangement joins TRBV5-1 to TRBJ1-2; 8 nucleotides align to TRBD1. This receptor was taken from a human donor with chronic lymphocytic leukemia. CDR3 bases: TGCGCCAGCAGCCCGACAGGGGATGGCTACACCTTC. It codes for CASSPTGDGYTF.